This entry lists 8 T cell receptor beta chains sequenced from one sample in a study of blood T cell repertoires in COVID-19 (TCRdb year 2020). The library was prepared using the immunoSEQ multiplex PCR assay. In TCRdb, the immuneACCESS table is reduced to in-frame sequences with V and J assigned. These tables do not hold every clone; where another copy was compared, an unresolved V gene accounts for under half, and the others remain unexplained. Counted in this sample were 250,000 to 300,000 clones; roughly 93% of them appeared once. The ten largest clones capture 2.3% of the sample. Source material: PBMCs or T cells enriched from blood (not recorded which). The receptors come from a woman in her thirties or forties with acute COVID-19.

This chain connects TRBV19 to TRBJ1-4; no firm D call. Germline V gene lookup returns CDR1 LNHDA and CDR2 SQIVND (reference sequence). The CDR3 sequence is 13 residues long. V dropped 10 bases and J dropped 3 bases, with 12 bases sitting between them. CDR3 DNA: TGTGCCACTACGGGGAGCGCTAATGAAAAACTGTTTTTT. Protein product: CATTGSANEKLFF.

The CDR3 loop reads CASSPDRTSSYEQYF. CDR3 nucleotide sequence: TGCGCCAGCAGCCCGGACAGGACCTCCTCCTACGAGCAGTACTTC. The genes are TRBV5-1 and TRBJ2-7, with 7 nucleotides matching TRBD1. V dropped 4 bases and J dropped 0; count of bases not matched to a gene: 7. The CDR3 totals 15 residues. Germline-derived CDR1 and CDR2 are SGHRS and YFSETQ.

To note about this clone: This CDR3 is also generated by other DNA sequences in the sample. V usage is TRBV30 and J usage is TRBJ1-1; D not resolved. From germline, CDR1 is GTSNPN and CDR2 SVGIG (reference sequence). The CDR3 is made up of 13 amino acids. Trimming cost V 0 bases and J 0 bases, with 5 bases left between them. CDR3: CAWSVQLNTEAFF. The CDR3 coding sequence is TGTGCCTGGAGTGTACAGTTGAACACTGAAGCTTTCTTT.

The chain couples TRBV5-1 to TRBJ2-7, with TRBD2 matching 8 bases. The J segment lost 12 bases and the V segment lost 0 bases, leaving 11 bases of the junction unmatched. The CDR3 loop spans 14 amino acids. Germline CDR1 SGHRS, CDR2 YFSETQ. This chain's CDR3 is CASSLEAGGPYGYF. In DNA form, the CDR3 reads TGCGCCAGCAGCTTGGAGGCGGGGGGACCCTACGGGTACTTC.

J is TRBJ1-1 and V is TRBV9; D perhaps matches TRBD1 (5 bases). This CDR3 comprises 14 residues. Trimming took 5 bases from V and 7 from J, leaving 18 bases between them. Germline-derived CDR1 and CDR2 are SGDLS and YYNGEE. In DNA form, the CDR3 reads TGTGCCAGCAGTCCCCGGGGGGGAGCCCTTGAAGCTTTCTTT. As protein: CASSPRGGALEAFF. Looking up the rest from reference TRBV9 and TRBJ1-1 gives the full variable domain: DSGVTQTPKHLITATGQRVTLRCSPRSGDLSVYWYQQSLDQGLQFLIQYYNGEERAKGNILERFSAQQFPDLHSELNLSSLELGDSALYFCASSPRGGALEAFFGQGTRLTVV.

The genes are TRBV4-2 and TRBJ1-1, with D possibly being TRBD1 (6 bases). Germline lookup yields CDR1 LGHNA and CDR2 YNFKEQ. V lost 0 bases to trimming and J lost 1 base, with 15 bases between them. CDR3 length: 17 amino acids. The CDR3 spells CASSQDGGAKTNTEAFF. In nucleotides, the CDR3 is TGTGCCAGCAGCCAAGATGGGGGGGCGAAAACGAACACTGAAGCTTTCTTT.

This clone has only a few counts. The DNA for the CDR3 is TGTGCCAGCACCCCGGGAAGGGGGTTCACTGAAGCTTTCTTT. As protein: CASTPGRGFTEAFF. The V call is TRBV28, the J call TRBJ1-1; D may be TRBD1 (6 bases). Deletions cut 7 bases from V and 4 bases from J, with 16 bases between. CDR3 size: 14 residues. CDR1 is MDHEN and CDR2 is SYDVKM in the germline V gene.

The chain has TRBV19 and TRBJ2-2; TRBD1 matches 11 bases. CDR1 is LNHDA, CDR2 SQIVND, per germline (reference sequence). The CDR3 contains 15 residues. Germline trimming cut 8 bases from V and 5 bases from J; bases unmatched to any gene: 7. In DNA form, the CDR3 reads TGTGCCAGTGGGCCGGGGACAGGGGGTACCGGGGAGCTGTTTTTT. Its translation: CASGPGTGGTGELFF.